Each of the 28 T cell receptor beta chains below was sequenced from the same sample in a study of Ad26.COV2.S vaccination and SARS-CoV-2 variants. Generated by immunoSEQ multiplex PCR, the TCRdb table keeps only in-frame clones and is missing some. This sample has 330,000 or so clones, with roughly nine tenths found just once. Treatment here: around 19 received Ad26.COV2.S at low or high dose, single or two shots; a few received placebo; per-sample allocation not given. Specimen acquisition occurred on day 63 following the initial vaccine or placebo injection. This specimen was peripheral blood, taken in a trial of Ad26.COV2.S vaccine versus placebo. The receptors were gathered from a person between 18 and 65 years old who received the Ad26.COV2.S COVID-19 vaccine or a placebo.

This clone has a single count. CDR3 DNA sequence: TGCGCCAGCAGCCTCTCTGGGGCCAACGTCCTGACTTTC. Translation gives CASSLSGANVLTF. J is TRBJ2-6 and V is TRBV4-3; D is undetermined. Trimming pared 4 bases from V and 0 bases from J, leaving 1 base between. Per germline, CDR1 LGHNA and CDR2 YSLEER. The CDR3 length is 13 residues.

The J gene is TRBJ2-1, the V gene TRBV4-3; D possibly matches TRBD1 or TRBD2 (5 bases each). From germline, CDR1 is LGHNA and CDR2 YSLEER. Trimming stripped 0 bases from V and 0 bases from J, with 12 bases between. This CDR3 contains 17 residues. Written as DNA, the CDR3 is TGCGCCAGCAGCCAAGATAGGAGGACAAGCTCCTACAATGAGCAGTTCTTC. Translated, it gives CASSQDRRTSSYNEQFF.

The V gene is TRBV7-9, the J gene TRBJ2-5; the match to TRBD2 covers 12 bases. Germline V CDR1 and CDR2: SEHNR, FQNEAQ (reference sequence). The CDR3 is 16 amino acids. The trim removed 5 bases at V and 4 bases at J, leaving 8 bases unmatched. The DNA for the CDR3 is TGTGCCAGCAGCCCCCGGAGACTAGCGGGAGTAGAGACCCAGTACTTC. It specifies CASSPRRLAGVETQYF.

V usage is TRBV9 and J usage is TRBJ1-3, with 7 bases identical to TRBD1. The CDR3 covers 15 residues. Germline lookup yields CDR1 SGDLS and CDR2 YYNGEE. Trimming removed 3 bases from V and 2 bases from J; junction bases left unmatched: 5. CDR3 DNA: TGTGCCAGCAGCGGAAGACAGGGAGCTGGAAACACCATATATTTT. This encodes CASSGRQGAGNTIYF.

V gene TRBV12-5 combines with J gene TRBJ2-3, with a weak D call TRBD2 (5 bases). Germline V gene lookup returns CDR1 LGHNT and CDR2 FRNRAP. V was pared by 0 bases and J by 1 base, with 20 bases between. The CDR3 consists of 19 residues. CDR3 amino acids: CASGLVRLSLVIRTDTQYF. The CDR3 DNA reads as TGTGCTAGTGGTTTGGTCCGACTAAGCTTGGTAATCCGCACAGATACGCAGTATTTT.

J is TRBJ1-1 and V is TRBV7-9; D is undetermined. The germline V and J ends were trimmed by 8 bases and 3 bases, with 7 bases remaining between them. CDR1 is SEHNR, CDR2 FQNEAQ, per germline (reference sequence). The length of the CDR3 is 11 residues. The CDR3 protein is CASGKYTEAFF. The CDR3 bases are TGTGCCAGCGGGAAGTACACTGAAGCTTTCTTT.

The chain couples TRBV28 to TRBJ1-5; a weak D match, TRBD1 (5 bases). The V gene's germline CDR1 is MDHEN and CDR2 SYDVKM. V was trimmed by 8 bases and J by 1 base, leaving 15 bases between them. The CDR3 spans 15 residues. CDR3 residues: CASRFGGASNQPQHF. DNA for the CDR3: TGTGCCAGCCGCTTCGGGGGAGCAAGCAATCAGCCCCAGCATTTT.

The V call is TRBV25-1, the J call TRBJ1-2; the D is unclear. Trimming shortened V by 6 bases and J by 3 bases, and 11 bases separated the two germline ends. In germline, CDR1 is MGHDK, CDR2 SYGVNS. The CDR3 sequence is 13 residues long. The CDR3 loop reads CASSPRDDYGYTF. The CDR3 DNA reads as TGTGCCAGCAGCCCTCGGGATGACTATGGCTACACCTTC.

The genes are TRBV4-3 and TRBJ2-2; 10 nucleotides match TRBD2. The germline V gene encodes CDR1 LGHNA and CDR2 YSLEER. Unmatched junction bases numbered 4, after V lost 0 bases and J lost 3 bases. This CDR3 comprises 17 residues. The CDR3 spells CASSQDEGLAYTGELFF. The CDR3 DNA reads TGCGCCAGCAGCCAAGATGAGGGACTAGCGTACACCGGGGAGCTGTTTTTT.

The gene calls are TRBV5-6 and TRBJ2-3; D call uncertain. Germline V gene data show CDR1 as SGHDT and CDR2 as YYEEEE. Trimming removed 6 bases at V and 1 base at J, with 18 bases between. The CDR3 covers 16 residues. This CDR3 reads CASTVGRVLRTDTQYF. Written as DNA, the CDR3 is TGTGCCAGCACCGTCGGTAGGGTCCTCCGCACAGATACGCAGTATTTT.

This clone was observed a few times. The rearrangement joins TRBV9 to TRBJ1-6, with 10 bases aligning to TRBD1. Germline-derived CDR1 and CDR2 are SGDLS and YYNGEE. The CDR3 has 15 residues. V shed 3 bases and J 7 bases; nucleotides not matched to a gene: 4. CDR3 nucleotide sequence: TGTGCCAGCAGCGGGACAGGGGGGGACAATTCACCCCTCCACTTT. This translates into CASSGTGGDNSPLHF.

V and J are TRBV11-2 and TRBJ2-3; 7 bases line up with TRBD2. This CDR3 spans 15 amino acids. Germline CDR1 is SGHAT and CDR2 is FQNNGV. V shed 3 bases, J shed 3 bases, and the junction held 6 bases outside the gene matches. CDR3 residues: CASSLAGAETDTQYF. The CDR3 DNA reads as TGTGCCAGCAGCTTGGCGGGAGCGGAGACAGATACGCAGTATTTT.

V gene TRBV12-3 or TRBV12-4 combines with J gene TRBJ1-1; D perhaps matches TRBD1 (5 bases). This CDR3 comprises 12 residues. Trimming stripped 7 bases from V and 10 bases from J, with 16 bases between. The CDR3 nucleotides are TGTGCCAGCACCCCGGGGGGGACCAGAGCTTTCTTT. Translated: CASTPGGTRAFF.

The chain employs TRBV5-1 and TRBJ1-4; D is possibly TRBD1 (6 bases). The CDR3 extends over 15 amino acids. Germline CDR1 SGHRS, CDR2 YFSETQ. V dropped 2 bases and J dropped 8 bases, with 16 bases sitting between them. The CDR3 loop is CASSFGWGPEEKLFF. The CDR3 DNA reads TGCGCCAGCAGCTTCGGTTGGGGGCCGGAGGAAAAACTGTTTTTT.

In DNA, the CDR3 is TGTGCCAGAAGCTTGCCTAGCGGTGTGGAGACCCAGTACTTC. It translates to CARSLPSGVETQYF. This chain connects TRBV5-3 to TRBJ2-5; 7 bases agree with TRBD2. TRBV5-3 is sorted into the ORF group, with uncertain function. This CDR3 has 14 amino acids. The J segment lost 5 bases and the V segment lost 1 base, leaving 5 bases of the junction unmatched.

The CDR3 spells CASSTGGYTEAFF. The CDR3 DNA reads TGCGCCAGCAGCACGGGTGGTTACACTGAAGCTTTCTTT. The rearrangement uses TRBV5-1 and TRBJ1-1; no clear D gene. V lost 4 bases and J 3 bases, leaving 10 bases between the germline ends. The germline CDR1 and CDR2 sequences are SGHRS and YFSETQ. The CDR3 is 13 amino acids. The full variable domain, its missing parts supplied by reference TRBV5-1 and TRBJ1-1, is KAGVTQTPRYLIKTRGQQVTLSCSPISGHRSVSWYQQTPGQGLQFLFEYFSETQRNKGNFPGRFSGRQFSNSRSEMNVSTLELGDSALYLCASSTGGYTEAFFGQGTRLTVV.

As concerns this clone: This sample includes further DNA sequences coding for the same CDR3. The chain joins TRBV9 to TRBJ1-1; D is possibly TRBD1 (6 bases). The CDR3 extends over 13 amino acids. The ends were cut back, 5 bases at V and 2 bases at J, with 10 bases in the middle. Germline lookup yields CDR1 SGDLS and CDR2 YYNGEE. The CDR3 nucleotides are TGTGCCAGCAGTCCACAGGGAAACACTGAAGCTTTCTTT. The encoded protein is CASSPQGNTEAFF.

Worth noting for this clone: The same CDR3 arises from other DNA sequences in this sample as well. The J gene is TRBJ1-1, the V gene TRBV5-1, with D perhaps matching TRBD1 (5 bases). V lost 1 base and J 1 base, leaving 11 bases between the germline ends. Germline V gene sequence: CDR1 SGHRS, CDR2 YFSETQ. This CDR3 has 15 amino acids. DNA of the CDR3: TGCGCCAGCAGCTTGAGGCAGGGAAGGAACACTGAAGCTTTCTTT. Protein: CASSLRQGRNTEAFF.

The chain recombines TRBV5-4 with TRBJ1-2; a possible D gene is TRBD1 (5 bases). CDR3 length: 13 amino acids. The ends were cut back, 0 bases at V and 11 bases at J, with 14 bases in the middle. CDR1 is SGHNT, CDR2 YYREEE, per germline (reference sequence). The CDR3 protein is CASSLAQTEPYTF. CDR3 DNA sequence: TGTGCCAGCAGCTTGGCGCAGACAGAGCCATACACCTTC.

The chain has TRBV5-4 and TRBJ1-4; 7 positions agree with TRBD1. This CDR3 is built from 14 residues. Per germline, CDR1 SGHNT and CDR2 YYREEE (reference sequence). The ends lost 4 bases at V and 3 bases at J; junction bases unmatched: 3. As DNA, the CDR3 is TGTGCCAGCAGCCTACAGGGGCCTAATGAAAAACTGTTTTTT. This gives the protein CASSLQGPNEKLFF. Supplemented by reference TRBV5-4 and TRBJ1-4, the full variable domain reads ETGVTQSPTHLIKTRGQQVTLRCSSQSGHNTVSWYQQALGQGPQFIFQYYREEENGRGNFPPRFSGLQFPNYSSELNVNALELDDSALYLCASSLQGPNEKLFFGSGTQLSVL.

This clone was observed a single time. The J gene is TRBJ2-2, the V gene TRBV7-2; D is undetermined. The CDR3 extends over 16 amino acids. Trimming removed 6 bases at V and 0 bases at J, with 14 bases between. Germline V lookup: CDR1 SGHTA, CDR2 FQGNSA. The CDR3 coding sequence is TGTGCCAGCAGTTGGAACGGCGATCCGAACACCGGGGAGCTGTTTTTT. Residues: CASSWNGDPNTGELFF.

V gene TRBV5-6 combines with J gene TRBJ1-1, with a weak D call TRBD1 (5 bases). The V gene's germline CDR1 is SGHDT and CDR2 YYEEEE. CDR3 length equals 16 residues. Trimming left V 5 bases short and J 0 bases short, with 17 bases between. CDR3 coding DNA: TGTGCCAGCAGGACCTCGTGGGGGAAGGTGAACACTGAAGCTTTCTTT. Encoded protein: CASRTSWGKVNTEAFF.

This sequence joins TRBV13 and TRBJ2-7; 9 bases match TRBD1. Germline CDR1 reads PRHDT; CDR2 reads FYEKMQ (reference sequence). The CDR3 runs 13 residues. Germline trimming cut 3 bases from V and 4 bases from J; bases unmatched to any gene: 1. The chain's CDR3 is CASSLGQGYEQYF. The CDR3 region has the DNA TGTGCCAGCAGCTTGGGACAGGGATACGAGCAGTACTTC.

The gene calls are TRBV6-6 and TRBJ2-7, with D unclear. Germline V gives CDR1 MNHNY, CDR2 SVGAGI (reference sequence). The ends were cut back, 6 bases at V and 0 bases at J, with 15 bases in the middle. The CDR3 loop spans 15 amino acids. CDR3 sequence (DNA): TGTGCCAGCAGGCCCGACACCGCAAGCTCCTACGAGCAGTACGTC. Translation gives CASRPDTASSYEQYV.

The CDR3 DNA reads as TGCGCCAGCAGCTTGGAGGCGAGAGGCGAAAAACTGTTTTTT. This codes for CASSLEARGEKLFF. The chain is built from TRBV5-1 and TRBJ1-4; no reliable D call. V lost 0 bases, J lost 8 bases, and 11 bases lay in between. The CDR3 is made up of 14 amino acids. Per the germline V gene, CDR1 is SGHRS and CDR2 is YFSETQ.

This clone was detected a few times. This sequence joins TRBV7-9 and TRBJ1-6; D unresolved. Germline CDR1 reads SEHNR; CDR2 reads FQNEAQ (reference sequence). This CDR3 has 10 residues. Trimming pared 5 bases from V and 10 bases from J, leaving 3 bases between. CDR3 in DNA: TGTGCCAGCAGCGTCTCACCCCTCCACTTT. Protein: CASSVSPLHF.

V and J are TRBV4-3 and TRBJ1-2; D perhaps matches TRBD1 (6 bases). The CDR3 is 14 residues long. CDR1 is LGHNA and CDR2 is YSLEER in the germline V gene. Between the trimmed V and J ends, which lost 5 bases and 5 bases, there was a span of 15 bases. CDR3 amino acids: CASSGRGPSYGYTF. Here the CDR3 DNA reads TGCGCCAGCAGCGGGCGGGGGCCCTCGTATGGCTACACCTTC.

The chain couples TRBV29-1 to TRBJ1-1; D may be TRBD1 (5 bases). V was pared by 3 bases and J by 7 bases, with 12 bases between. Per germline, CDR1 SQVTM and CDR2 ANQGSEA. The CDR3 has 12 amino acids. The CDR3 here is CSVELRGGEAFF. CDR3 bases: TGCAGCGTTGAGCTGCGGGGCGGTGAAGCTTTCTTT. Variable domain in full (rest from reference TRBV29-1 and TRBJ1-1): SAVISQKPSRDICQRGTSLTIQCQVDSQVTMMFWYRQQPGQSLTLIATANQGSEATYESGFVIDKFPISRPNLTFSTLTVSNMSPEDSSIYLCSVELRGGEAFFGQGTRLTVV.